This T cell receptor beta chain was sequenced in a study of spatial heterogeneity in lung cancer. Looking at the study overall: TCR and UMI combinations that were unique each appeared, on average, more than ten times in raw reads. Study findings and constraints: Whereas they appeared in blood less at follow-up, ubiquitous expanded tumor TCRs appeared there more at resection.

The germline V gene has CDR1 LGHNA and CDR2 YSLEER. CDR3 size: 14 residues. V was clipped by 1 base and J by 3 bases, with 7 bases between them. Stated time point: sample taken at primary tumor resection. Unsorted whole RNA from tumor, nontumor lung or frozen PBMC underwent sequencing. Untreated early-stage non-small cell lung cancer patients, roughly 72 in total, were the donors. On each TCR cDNA molecule, a unique molecular identifier was present. In TCRdb, the 5' RACE reads were re-called with MiXCR into one record per CDR3 protein. The table lists 20,000 to 25,000 distinct CDR3 sequences, 3.5% to 5% of them singletons. This clonotype was picked up many times. Its antigen remains unknown.

Sequenced here: PBMCs, sampled at surgery. The clonotype was recovered from a male donor with early-stage non-small cell lung cancer. This chain uses TRBV4-3 with TRBJ1-3; possibly TRBD1 for D (5 bases). The CDR3 sequence: CASSQGQFGNTIYF. As DNA, the CDR3 is TGCGCCAGCAGCCAAGGACAGTTTGGAAACACCATATATTTT.